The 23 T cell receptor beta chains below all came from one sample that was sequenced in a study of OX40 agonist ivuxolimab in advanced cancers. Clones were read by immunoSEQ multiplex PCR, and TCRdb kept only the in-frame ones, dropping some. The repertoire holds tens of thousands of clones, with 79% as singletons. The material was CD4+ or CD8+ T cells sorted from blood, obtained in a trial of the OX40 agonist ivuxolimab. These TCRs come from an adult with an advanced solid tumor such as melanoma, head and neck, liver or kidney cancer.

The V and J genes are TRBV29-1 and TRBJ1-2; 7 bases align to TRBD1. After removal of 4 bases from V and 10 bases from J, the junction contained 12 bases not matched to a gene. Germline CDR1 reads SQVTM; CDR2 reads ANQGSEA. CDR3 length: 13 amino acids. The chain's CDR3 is CSVGQGGLQDYTF. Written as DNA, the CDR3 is TGCAGCGTTGGTCAAGGGGGCCTACAAGACTACACCTTC.

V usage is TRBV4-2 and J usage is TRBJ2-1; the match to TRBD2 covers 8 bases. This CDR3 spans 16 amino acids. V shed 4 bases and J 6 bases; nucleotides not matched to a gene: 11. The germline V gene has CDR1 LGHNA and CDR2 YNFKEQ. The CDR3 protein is CASSPVGAGGANEQFF. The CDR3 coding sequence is TGTGCCAGCAGCCCGGTCGGGGCGGGAGGAGCCAATGAGCAGTTCTTC.

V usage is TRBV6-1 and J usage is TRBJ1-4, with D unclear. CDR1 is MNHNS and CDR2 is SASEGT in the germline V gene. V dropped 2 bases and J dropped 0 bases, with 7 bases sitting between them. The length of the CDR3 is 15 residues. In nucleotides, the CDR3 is TGTGCCAGCAGTGAATGGGGTTCAACTAATGAAAAACTGTTTTTT. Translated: CASSEWGSTNEKLFF.

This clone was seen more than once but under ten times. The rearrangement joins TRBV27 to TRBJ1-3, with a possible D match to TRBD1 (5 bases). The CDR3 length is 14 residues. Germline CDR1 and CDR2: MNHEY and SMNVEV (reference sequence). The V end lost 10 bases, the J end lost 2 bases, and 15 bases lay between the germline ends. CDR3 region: CATRPSRAGNTIYF. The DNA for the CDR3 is TGTGCCACCCGCCCCAGCAGGGCTGGAAACACCATATATTTT.

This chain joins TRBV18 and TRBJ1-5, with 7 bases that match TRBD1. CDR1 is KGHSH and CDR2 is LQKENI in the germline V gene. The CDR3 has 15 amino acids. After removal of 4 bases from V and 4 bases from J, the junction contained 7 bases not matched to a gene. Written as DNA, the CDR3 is TGTGCCAGCTCACAGTCGACAGGGAGGAATCAGCCCCAGCATTTT. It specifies CASSQSTGRNQPQHF. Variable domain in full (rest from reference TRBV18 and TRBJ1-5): NAGVMQNPRHLVRRRGQEARLRCSPMKGHSHVYWYRQLPEEGLKFMVYLQKENIIDESGMPKERFSAEFPKEGPSILRIQQVVRGDSAAYFCASSQSTGRNQPQHFGDGTRLSIL.

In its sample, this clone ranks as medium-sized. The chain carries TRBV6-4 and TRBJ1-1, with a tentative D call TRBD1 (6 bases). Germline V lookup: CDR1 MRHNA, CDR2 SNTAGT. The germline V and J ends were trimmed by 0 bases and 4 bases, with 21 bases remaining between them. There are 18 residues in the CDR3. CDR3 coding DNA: TGTGCCAGCAGTGACTCGATAGGCCTTCTACAGGGCGGCACTGAAGCTTTCTTT. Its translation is CASSDSIGLLQGGTEAFF.

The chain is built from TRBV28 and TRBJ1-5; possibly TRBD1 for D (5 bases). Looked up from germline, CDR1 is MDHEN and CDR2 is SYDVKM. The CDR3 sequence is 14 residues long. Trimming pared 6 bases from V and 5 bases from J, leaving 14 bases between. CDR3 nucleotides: TGTGCCAGCAGCTATACAGGAAATTATCAGCCCCAGCATTTT. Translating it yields CASSYTGNYQPQHF.

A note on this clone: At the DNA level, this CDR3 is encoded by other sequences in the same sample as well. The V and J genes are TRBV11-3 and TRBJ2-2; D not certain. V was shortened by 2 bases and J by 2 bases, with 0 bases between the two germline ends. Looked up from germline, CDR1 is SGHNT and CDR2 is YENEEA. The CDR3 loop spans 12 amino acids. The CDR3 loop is CASSLNTGELFF. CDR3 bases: TGTGCCAGCAGCTTAAACACCGGGGAGCTGTTTTTT. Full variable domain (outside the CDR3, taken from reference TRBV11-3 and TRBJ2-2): EAGVVQSPRYKIIEKKQPVAFWCNPISGHNTLYWYLQNLGQGPELLIRYENEEAVDDSQLPKDRFSAERLKGVDSTLKIQPAELGDSAVYLCASSLNTGELFFGEGSRLTVL.

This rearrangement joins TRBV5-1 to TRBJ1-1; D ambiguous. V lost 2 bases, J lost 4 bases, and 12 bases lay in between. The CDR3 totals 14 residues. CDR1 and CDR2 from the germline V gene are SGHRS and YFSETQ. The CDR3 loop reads CASSLDFRGTEAFF. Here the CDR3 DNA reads TGCGCCAGCAGCTTAGACTTCCGAGGCACTGAAGCTTTCTTT.

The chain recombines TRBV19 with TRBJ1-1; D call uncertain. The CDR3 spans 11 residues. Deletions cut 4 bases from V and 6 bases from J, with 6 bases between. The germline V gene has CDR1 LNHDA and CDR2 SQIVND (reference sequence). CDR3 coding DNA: TGTGCCAGTAGTAACCTGGCTGAAGCTTTCTTT. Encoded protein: CASSNLAEAFF.

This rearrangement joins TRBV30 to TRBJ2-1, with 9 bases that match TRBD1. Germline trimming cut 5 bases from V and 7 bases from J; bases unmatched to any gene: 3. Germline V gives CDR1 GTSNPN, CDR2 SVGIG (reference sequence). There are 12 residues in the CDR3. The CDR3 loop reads CAWGTGFNEQFF. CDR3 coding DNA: TGTGCCTGGGGGACAGGGTTTAATGAGCAGTTCTTC. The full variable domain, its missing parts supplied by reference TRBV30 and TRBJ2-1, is SQTIHQWPATLVQPVGSPLSLECTVEGTSNPNLYWYRQAAGRGLQLLFYSVGIGQISSEVPQNLSASRPQDRQFILSSKKLLLSDSGFYLCAWGTGFNEQFFGPGTRLTVL.

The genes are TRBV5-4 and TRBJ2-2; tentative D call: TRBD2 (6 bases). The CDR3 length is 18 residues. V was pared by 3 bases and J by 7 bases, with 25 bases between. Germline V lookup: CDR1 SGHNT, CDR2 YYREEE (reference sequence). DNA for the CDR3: TGTGCCAGCAGCTGGAATTCTAGCCCGCGGGGTGTGGGCGGGGAGCTGTTTTTT. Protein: CASSWNSSPRGVGGELFF.

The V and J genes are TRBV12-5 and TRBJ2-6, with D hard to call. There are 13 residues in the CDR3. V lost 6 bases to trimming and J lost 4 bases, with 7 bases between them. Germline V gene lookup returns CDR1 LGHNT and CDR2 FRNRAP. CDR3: CASGSDGANVLTF. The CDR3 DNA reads TGTGCTAGTGGAAGTGACGGGGCCAACGTCCTGACTTTC.

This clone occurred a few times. CDR3 DNA: TGTGCCAGTAGTATGCCCCCACACAGTGAAGCTTTCTTT. Encoded protein: CASSMPPHSEAFF. V and J are TRBV19 and TRBJ1-1; D is undetermined. In germline, CDR1 is LNHDA, CDR2 SQIVND (reference sequence). V was cut by 3 bases and J by 7 bases, with 12 bases left in between. CDR3 length: 13 amino acids.

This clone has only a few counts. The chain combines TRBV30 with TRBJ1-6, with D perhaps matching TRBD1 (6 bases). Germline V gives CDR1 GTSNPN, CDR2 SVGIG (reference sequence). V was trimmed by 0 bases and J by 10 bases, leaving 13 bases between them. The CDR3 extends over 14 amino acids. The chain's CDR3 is CAWSVNRVGSPLHF. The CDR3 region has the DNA TGTGCCTGGAGTGTAAACAGGGTAGGCTCACCCCTCCACTTT.

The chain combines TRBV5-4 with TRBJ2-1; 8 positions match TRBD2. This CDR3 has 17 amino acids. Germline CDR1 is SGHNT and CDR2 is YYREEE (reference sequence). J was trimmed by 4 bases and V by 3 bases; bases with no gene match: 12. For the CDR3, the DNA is TGTGCCAGCAGCTCTGGAGGCGTCGGGGGGGTTTACAATGAGCAGTTCTTC. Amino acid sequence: CASSSGGVGGVYNEQFF.

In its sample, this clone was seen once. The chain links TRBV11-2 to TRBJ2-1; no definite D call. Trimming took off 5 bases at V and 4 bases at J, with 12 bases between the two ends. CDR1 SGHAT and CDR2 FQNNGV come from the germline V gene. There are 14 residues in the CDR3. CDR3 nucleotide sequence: TGTGCCAGCAGCCCGATAGCCGGGTACAATGAGCAGTTCTTC. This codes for CASSPIAGYNEQFF.

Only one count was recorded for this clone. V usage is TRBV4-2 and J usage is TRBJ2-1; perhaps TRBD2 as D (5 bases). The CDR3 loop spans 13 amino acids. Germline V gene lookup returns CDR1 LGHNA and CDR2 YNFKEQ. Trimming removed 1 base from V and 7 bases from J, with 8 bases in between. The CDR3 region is CASSQGRHNEQFF. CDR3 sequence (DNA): TGTGCCAGCAGCCAAGGGAGGCATAATGAGCAGTTCTTC.

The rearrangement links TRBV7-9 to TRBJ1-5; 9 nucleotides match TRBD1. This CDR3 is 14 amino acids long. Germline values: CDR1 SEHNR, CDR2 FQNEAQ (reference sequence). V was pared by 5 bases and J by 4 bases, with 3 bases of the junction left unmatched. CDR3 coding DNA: TGTGCCAGCAGCCCCGGGACAGGGAATCAGCCCCAGCATTTT. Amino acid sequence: CASSPGTGNQPQHF.

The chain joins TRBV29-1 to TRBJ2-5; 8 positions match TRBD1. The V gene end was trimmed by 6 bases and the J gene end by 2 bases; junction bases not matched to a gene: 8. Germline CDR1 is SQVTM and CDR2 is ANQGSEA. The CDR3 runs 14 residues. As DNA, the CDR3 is TGCAGCGTCGGACAGGGCCCGTTACAAGAGACCCAGTACTTC. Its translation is CSVGQGPLQETQYF.

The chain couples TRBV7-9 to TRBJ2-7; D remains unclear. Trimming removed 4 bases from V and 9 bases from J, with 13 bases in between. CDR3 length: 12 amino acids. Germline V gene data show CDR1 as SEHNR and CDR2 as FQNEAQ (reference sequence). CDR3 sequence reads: CASSYVSVGQYF. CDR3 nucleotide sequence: TGTGCCAGCAGCTATGTCTCCGTGGGGCAGTACTTC.

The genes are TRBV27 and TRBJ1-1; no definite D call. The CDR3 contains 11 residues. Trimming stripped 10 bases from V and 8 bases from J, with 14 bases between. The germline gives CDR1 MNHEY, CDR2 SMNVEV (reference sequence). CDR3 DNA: TGTGCCACCAAAACACCCCTAGAAGCTTTCTTT. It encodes CATKTPLEAFF.

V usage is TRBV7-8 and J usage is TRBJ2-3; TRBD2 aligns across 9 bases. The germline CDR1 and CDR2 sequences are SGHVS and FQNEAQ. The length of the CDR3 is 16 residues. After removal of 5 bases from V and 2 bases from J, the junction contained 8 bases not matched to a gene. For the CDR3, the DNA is TGTGCCAGCAGCCAGAGGCGGGAGGGCCCCACAGATACGCAGTATTTT. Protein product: CASSQRREGPTDTQYF. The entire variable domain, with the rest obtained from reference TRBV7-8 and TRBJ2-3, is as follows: GAGVSQSPRYKVAKRGQDVALRCDPISGHVSLFWYQQALGQGPEFLTYFQNEAQLDKSGLPSDRFFAERPEGSVSTLKIQRTQQEDSAVYLCASSQRREGPTDTQYFGPGTRLTVL.